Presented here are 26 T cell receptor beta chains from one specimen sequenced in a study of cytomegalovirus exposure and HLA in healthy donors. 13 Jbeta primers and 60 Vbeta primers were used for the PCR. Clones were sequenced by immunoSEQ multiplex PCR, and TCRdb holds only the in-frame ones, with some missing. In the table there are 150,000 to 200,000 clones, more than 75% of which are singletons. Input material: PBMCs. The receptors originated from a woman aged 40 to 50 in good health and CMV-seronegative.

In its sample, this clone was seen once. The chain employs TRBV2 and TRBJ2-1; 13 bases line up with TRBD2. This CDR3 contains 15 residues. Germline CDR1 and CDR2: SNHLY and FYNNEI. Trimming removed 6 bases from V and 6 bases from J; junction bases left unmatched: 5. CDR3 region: CASRLGTSGANEQFF. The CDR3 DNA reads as TGTGCCAGCAGACTAGGGACTAGCGGGGCCAATGAGCAGTTCTTC.

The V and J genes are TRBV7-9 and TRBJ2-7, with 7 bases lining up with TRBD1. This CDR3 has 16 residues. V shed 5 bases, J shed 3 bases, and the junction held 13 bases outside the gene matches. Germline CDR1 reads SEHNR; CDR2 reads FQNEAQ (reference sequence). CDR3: CASSPSTGVLVYEQYF. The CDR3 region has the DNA TGTGCCAGCAGCCCCAGCACAGGGGTGCTTGTCTACGAGCAGTACTTC.

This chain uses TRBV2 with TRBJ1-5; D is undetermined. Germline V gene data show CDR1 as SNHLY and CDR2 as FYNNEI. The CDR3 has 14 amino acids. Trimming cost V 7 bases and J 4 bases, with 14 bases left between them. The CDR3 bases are TGTGCCAGCATGATTGGTGGAGGAAATCAGCCCCAGCATTTT. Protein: CASMIGGGNQPQHF.

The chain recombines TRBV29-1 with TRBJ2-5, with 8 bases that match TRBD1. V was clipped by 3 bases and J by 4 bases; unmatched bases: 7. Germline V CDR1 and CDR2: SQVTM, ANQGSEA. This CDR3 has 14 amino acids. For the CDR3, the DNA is TGCAGCGTTGAGGGTCCCCAGGGGGCAGAGACCCAGTACTTC. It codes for CSVEGPQGAETQYF.

The CDR3, as DNA: TGCAGCGTCCTGGGGGACAGGGGGGCATACGAGCAGTACTTC. Translating gives CSVLGDRGAYEQYF. This chain connects TRBV29-1 to TRBJ2-7; 11 nucleotides agree with TRBD1. CDR3 length equals 14 residues. Looked up from germline, CDR1 is SQVTM and CDR2 is ANQGSEA. Trimming at V came to 6 bases and at J to 4 bases, leaving 8 bases not matched to a gene.

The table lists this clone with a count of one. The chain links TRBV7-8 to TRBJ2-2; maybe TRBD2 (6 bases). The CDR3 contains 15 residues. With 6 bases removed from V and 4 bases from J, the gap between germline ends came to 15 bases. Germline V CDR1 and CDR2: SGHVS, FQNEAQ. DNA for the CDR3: TGTGCCAGCAGATCATCTAGCGTCCCCACCGGGGAGCTGTTTTTT. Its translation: CASRSSSVPTGELFF.

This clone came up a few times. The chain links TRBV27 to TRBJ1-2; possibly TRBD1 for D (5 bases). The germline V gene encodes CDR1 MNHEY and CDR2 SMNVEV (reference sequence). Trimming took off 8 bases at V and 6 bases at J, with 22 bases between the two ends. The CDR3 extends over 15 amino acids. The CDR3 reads CASSAASGYVHGYTF. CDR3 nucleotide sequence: TGTGCCAGCTCCGCGGCCTCAGGGTATGTGCATGGCTACACCTTC.

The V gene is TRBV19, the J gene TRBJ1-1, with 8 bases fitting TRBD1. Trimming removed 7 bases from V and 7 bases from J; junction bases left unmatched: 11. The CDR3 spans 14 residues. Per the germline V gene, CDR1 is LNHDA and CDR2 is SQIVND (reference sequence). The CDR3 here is CASTRQGLFGEAFF. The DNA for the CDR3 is TGTGCCAGTACACGACAGGGGCTTTTTGGTGAAGCTTTCTTT. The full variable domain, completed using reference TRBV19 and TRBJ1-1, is DGGITQSPKYLFRKEGQNVTLSCEQNLNHDAMYWYRQDPGQGLRLIYYSQIVNDFQKGDIAEGYSVSREKKESFPLTVTSAQKNPTAFYLCASTRQGLFGEAFFGQGTRLTVV.

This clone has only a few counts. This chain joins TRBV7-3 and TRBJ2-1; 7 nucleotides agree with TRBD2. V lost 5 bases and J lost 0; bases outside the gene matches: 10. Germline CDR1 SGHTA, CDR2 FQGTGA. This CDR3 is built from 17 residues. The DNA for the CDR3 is TGTGCCAGCAGCCGAAAGCCGACTAGCTTCTCCTACAATGAGCAGTTCTTC. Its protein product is CASSRKPTSFSYNEQFF.

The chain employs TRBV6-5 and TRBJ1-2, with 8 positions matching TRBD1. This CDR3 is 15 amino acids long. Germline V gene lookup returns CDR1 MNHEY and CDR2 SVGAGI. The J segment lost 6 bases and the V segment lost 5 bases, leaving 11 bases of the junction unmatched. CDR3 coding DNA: TGTGCCAGCAGTCCAGATTTGGACAGGGCCGATGGCTACACCTTC. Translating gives CASSPDLDRADGYTF.

The CDR3 sequence is CAWRAEETQYF. CDR3 coding DNA: TGTGCCTGGAGGGCCGAAGAGACCCAGTACTTC. The gene calls are TRBV30 and TRBJ2-5; the D is unclear. This CDR3 is 11 amino acids long. The germline V gene encodes CDR1 GTSNPN and CDR2 SVGIG (reference sequence). V dropped 3 bases and J dropped 3 bases, with 5 bases sitting between them.

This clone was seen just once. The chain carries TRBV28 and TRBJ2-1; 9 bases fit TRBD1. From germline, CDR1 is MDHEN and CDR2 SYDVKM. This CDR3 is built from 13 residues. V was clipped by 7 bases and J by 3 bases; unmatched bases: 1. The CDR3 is CASMTGGYNEQFF. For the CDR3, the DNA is TGTGCCAGCATGACAGGGGGCTACAATGAGCAGTTCTTC. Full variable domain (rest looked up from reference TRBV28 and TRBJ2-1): DVKVTQSSRYLVKRTGEKVFLECVQDMDHENMFWYRQDPGLGLRLIYFSYDVKMKEKGDIPEGYSVSREKKERFSLILESASTNQTSMYLCASMTGGYNEQFFGPGTRLTVL.

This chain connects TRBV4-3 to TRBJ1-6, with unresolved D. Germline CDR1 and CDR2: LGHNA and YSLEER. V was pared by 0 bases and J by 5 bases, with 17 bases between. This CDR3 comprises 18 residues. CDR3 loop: CASSQDLMSGINNSPLHF. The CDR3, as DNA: TGCGCCAGCAGCCAAGATCTAATGTCGGGGATTAATAATTCACCCCTCCACTTT.

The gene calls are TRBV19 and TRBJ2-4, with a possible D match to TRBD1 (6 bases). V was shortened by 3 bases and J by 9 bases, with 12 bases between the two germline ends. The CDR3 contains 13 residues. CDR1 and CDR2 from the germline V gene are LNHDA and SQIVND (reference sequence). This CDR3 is CASSMVQGGIQYF. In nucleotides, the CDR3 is TGTGCCAGTAGTATGGTACAGGGCGGCATTCAGTACTTC.

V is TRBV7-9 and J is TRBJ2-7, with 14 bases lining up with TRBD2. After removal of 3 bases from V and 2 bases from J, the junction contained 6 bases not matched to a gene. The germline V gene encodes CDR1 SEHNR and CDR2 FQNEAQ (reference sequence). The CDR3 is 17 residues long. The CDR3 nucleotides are TGTGCCAGCAGCTTTGGGACTAGCGGGAGTGCCCCCTACGAGCAGTACTTC. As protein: CASSFGTSGSAPYEQYF.

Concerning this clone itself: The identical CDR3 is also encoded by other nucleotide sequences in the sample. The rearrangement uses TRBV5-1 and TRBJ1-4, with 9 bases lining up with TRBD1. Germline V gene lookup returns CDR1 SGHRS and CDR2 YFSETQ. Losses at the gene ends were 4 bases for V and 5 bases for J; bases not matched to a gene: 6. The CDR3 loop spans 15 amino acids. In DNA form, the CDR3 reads TGCGCCAGCAGCAGCACCGGGACAGGGAATGAAAAACTGTTTTTT. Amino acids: CASSSTGTGNEKLFF. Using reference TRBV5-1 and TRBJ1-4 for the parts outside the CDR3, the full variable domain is KAGVTQTPRYLIKTRGQQVTLSCSPISGHRSVSWYQQTPGQGLQFLFEYFSETQRNKGNFPGRFSGRQFSNSRSEMNVSTLELGDSALYLCASSSTGTGNEKLFFGSGTQLSVL.

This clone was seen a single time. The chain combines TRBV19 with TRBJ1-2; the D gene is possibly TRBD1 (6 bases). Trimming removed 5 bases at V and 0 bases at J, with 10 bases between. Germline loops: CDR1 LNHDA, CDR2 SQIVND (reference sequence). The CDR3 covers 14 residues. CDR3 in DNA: TGTGCCAGTAGTCTCCGACAGGCTAACTATGGCTACACCTTC. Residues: CASSLRQANYGYTF.

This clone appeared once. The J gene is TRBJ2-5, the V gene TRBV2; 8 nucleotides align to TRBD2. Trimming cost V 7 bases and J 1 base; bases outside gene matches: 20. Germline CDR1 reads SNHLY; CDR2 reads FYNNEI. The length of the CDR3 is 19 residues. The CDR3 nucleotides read TGTGCCAGCACCCGGGGTCCGGTTTCAAGCGGGGGAATCCAAGAGACCCAGTACTTC. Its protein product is CASTRGPVSSGGIQETQYF. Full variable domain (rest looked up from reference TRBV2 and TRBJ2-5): EPEVTQTPSHQVTQMGQEVILRCVPISNHLYFYWYRQILGQKVEFLVSFYNNEISEKSEIFDDQFSVERPDGSNFTLKIRSTKLEDSAMYFCASTRGPVSSGGIQETQYFGPGTRLLVL.

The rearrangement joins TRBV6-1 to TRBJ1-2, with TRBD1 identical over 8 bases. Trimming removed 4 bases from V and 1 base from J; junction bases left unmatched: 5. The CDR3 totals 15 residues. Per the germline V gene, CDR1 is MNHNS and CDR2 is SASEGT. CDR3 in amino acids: CASSGDRGRNYGYTF. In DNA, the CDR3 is TGTGCCAGCAGTGGCGACAGGGGCCGTAACTATGGCTACACCTTC.

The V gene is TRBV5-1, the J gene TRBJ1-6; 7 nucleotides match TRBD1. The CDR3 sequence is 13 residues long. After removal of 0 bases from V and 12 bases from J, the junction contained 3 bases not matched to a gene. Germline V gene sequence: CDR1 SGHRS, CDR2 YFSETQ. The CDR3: CASSLAQGGPLHF. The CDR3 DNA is TGCGCCAGCAGCTTGGCCCAGGGGGGACCCCTCCACTTT.

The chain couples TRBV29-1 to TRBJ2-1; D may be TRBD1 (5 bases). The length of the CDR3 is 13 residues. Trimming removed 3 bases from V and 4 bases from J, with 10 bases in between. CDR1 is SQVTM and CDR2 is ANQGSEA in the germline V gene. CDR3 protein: CSVDITGYNEQFF. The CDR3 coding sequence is TGCAGCGTTGACATAACAGGTTACAATGAGCAGTTCTTC.

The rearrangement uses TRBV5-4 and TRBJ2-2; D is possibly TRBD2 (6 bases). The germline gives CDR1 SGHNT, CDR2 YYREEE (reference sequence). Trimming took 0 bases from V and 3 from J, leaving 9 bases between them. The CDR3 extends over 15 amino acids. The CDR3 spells CASSLGLGDTGELFF. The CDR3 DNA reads TGTGCCAGCAGCTTGGGACTAGGGGACACCGGGGAGCTGTTTTTT.

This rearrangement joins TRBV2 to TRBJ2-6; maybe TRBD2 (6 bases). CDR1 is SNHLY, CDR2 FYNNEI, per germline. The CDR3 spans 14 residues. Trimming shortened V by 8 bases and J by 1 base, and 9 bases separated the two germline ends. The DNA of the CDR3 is TGTGCCAGCGAGGAGGGGTCTGGGGCCAACGTCCTGACTTTC. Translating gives CASEEGSGANVLTF.

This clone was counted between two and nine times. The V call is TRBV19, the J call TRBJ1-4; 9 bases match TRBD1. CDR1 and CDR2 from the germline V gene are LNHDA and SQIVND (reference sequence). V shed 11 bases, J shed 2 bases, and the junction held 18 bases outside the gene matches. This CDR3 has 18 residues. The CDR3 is CASNPRGQGDATNEKLFF. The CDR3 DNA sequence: TGTGCCTCCAACCCGCGGGGACAGGGAGATGCGACTAATGAAAAACTGTTTTTT.

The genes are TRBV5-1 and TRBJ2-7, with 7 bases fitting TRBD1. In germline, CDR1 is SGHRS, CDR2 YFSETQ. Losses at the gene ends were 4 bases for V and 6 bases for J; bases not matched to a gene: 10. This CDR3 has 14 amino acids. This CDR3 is CASSVRQGLGEQYF. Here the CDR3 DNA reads TGCGCCAGCAGCGTAAGACAGGGTCTTGGCGAGCAGTACTTC.

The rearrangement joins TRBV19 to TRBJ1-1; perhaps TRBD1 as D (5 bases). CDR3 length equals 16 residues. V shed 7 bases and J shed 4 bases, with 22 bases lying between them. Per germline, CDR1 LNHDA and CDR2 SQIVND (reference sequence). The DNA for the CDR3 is TGTGCCAGTACCCCCTCCCGGGACTGGAGGCGCACTGAAGCTTTCTTT. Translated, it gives CASTPSRDWRRTEAFF.